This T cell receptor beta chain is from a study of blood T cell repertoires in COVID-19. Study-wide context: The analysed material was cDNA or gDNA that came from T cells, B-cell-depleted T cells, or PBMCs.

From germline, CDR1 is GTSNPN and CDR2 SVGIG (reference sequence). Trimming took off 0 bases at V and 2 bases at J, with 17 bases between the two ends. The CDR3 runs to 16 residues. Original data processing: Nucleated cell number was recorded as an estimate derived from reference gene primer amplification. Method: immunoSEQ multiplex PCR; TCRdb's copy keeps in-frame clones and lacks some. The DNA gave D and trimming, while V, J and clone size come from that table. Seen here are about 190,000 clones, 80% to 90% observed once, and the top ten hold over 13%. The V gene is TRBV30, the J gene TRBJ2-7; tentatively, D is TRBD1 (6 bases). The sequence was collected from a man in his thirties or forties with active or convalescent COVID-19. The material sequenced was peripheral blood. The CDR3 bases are TGTGCCTGGAGTGTAAAGAGTCGGACAGCTACCTACGAGCAGTACGTC. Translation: CAWSVKSRTATYEQYV.